The 5 T cell receptor beta chains reported below all come from one sample, sequenced in a study of CD8 T cells in Susac syndrome (dated by TCRdb to the late 2010s). The library was obtained by the immunoSEQ multiplex PCR assay. RNA was extracted using the RNeasy kit, and about 0.5 to 1 microgram was reverse transcribed with random hexamers. TCRdb took the public reads, trimmed them with fastp at Q25, ran MiXCR for clone calling and kept in-frame beta chains. Merged by CDR3 protein, the rows form single entries marked with the most common genes and DNA. The sample records under 200,000 distinct CDR3 sequences, 90% to 95% of which are singletons. The ten biggest clones cover over 0.12% of the sample. Sequenced sample: CD4+ T cells from PBMCs. These receptors were collected from a human donor in good health.

This clonotype was seen more than once but under ten times. The J gene is TRBJ1-4, the V gene TRBV18, with 8 bases fitting TRBD1. This CDR3 contains 15 residues. The V gene's germline CDR1 is KGHSH and CDR2 LQKENI. V lost 3 bases to trimming and J lost 3 bases; unmatched junction nucleotides: 3. In DNA form, the CDR3 reads TGTGCCAGCTCACCCAGGGGGCAGGCTAATGAAAAACTGTTTTTT. It specifies CASSPRGQANEKLFF.

This chain uses TRBV5-6 with TRBJ2-5, with 10 bases that match TRBD2. The CDR3 covers 16 residues. V gave up 0 bases and J gave up 5 bases; unmatched junction bases: 7. Germline V lookup: CDR1 SGHDT, CDR2 YYEEEE. As DNA, the CDR3 is TGTGCCAGCAGCTTGGAACTAGCGGGGCTTCGGGAGACCCAGTACTTC. This encodes CASSLELAGLRETQYF.

The gene calls are TRBV20-1 and TRBJ2-3; the D is unclear. This CDR3 is 12 amino acids long. V was pared by 3 bases and J by 7 bases, with 11 bases between. CDR1 DFQATT and CDR2 SNEGSKA come from the germline V gene (reference sequence). Here the CDR3 reads CSASPGGNTQYF. CDR3 nucleotides: TGCAGTGCTAGCCCTGGCGGTAATACGCAGTATTTT.

The V and J genes are TRBV7-2 and TRBJ1-2; possible D gene TRBD1, 5 bases. CDR3 size: 14 residues. Per germline, CDR1 SGHTA and CDR2 FQGNSA. The V and J ends lost 7 bases and 3 bases respectively, with 15 bases between them. CDR3 in DNA: TGTGCCAGCAACCGATTCGGGACGGACTATGGCTACACCTTC. Translating gives CASNRFGTDYGYTF.

This clonotype was found once. This chain links TRBV20-1 with TRBJ1-1; D remains unclear. The V gene lost 1 base and the J gene lost 3 bases, with 12 bases spanning the gap. This CDR3 has 14 amino acids. In germline, CDR1 is DFQATT, CDR2 SNEGSKA (reference sequence). CDR3 amino acids: CSARVEGSDTEAFF. DNA for the CDR3: TGCAGTGCTAGAGTCGAGGGTTCTGACACTGAAGCTTTCTTT.